The 15 T cell receptor beta chains reported below all come from one sample, sequenced in a study of CD4 T cell repertoires in COVID-19. The repertoire was sequenced with immunoSEQ multiplex PCR; TCRdb's copy has only in-frame clones and lacks some. The sample holds about 75,000 clones, 83% seen once. Here the sequenced sample was CD4+ T cells from peripheral blood, taken after recovery from COVID-19. The source of these receptors is a human donor who had COVID-19.

The chain employs TRBV18 and TRBJ2-5; TRBD1 aligns across 7 bases. CDR3 length: 13 amino acids. Looked up from germline, CDR1 is KGHSH and CDR2 is LQKENI. Trimming cost V 4 bases and J 2 bases; bases outside gene matches: 1. CDR3 residues: CASSQGQQETQYF. In DNA, the CDR3 is TGTGCCAGCTCACAGGGACAGCAAGAGACCCAGTACTTC.

V usage is TRBV6-6 and J usage is TRBJ2-7, with 9 bases matching TRBD2. Germline lookup yields CDR1 MNHNY and CDR2 SVGAGI (reference sequence). Trimming took 0 bases from V and 4 from J; bases not matched to a gene: 7. This CDR3 is built from 16 residues. DNA for the CDR3: TGTGCCAGCAGTTACTCGACAGCGGGGGGACGATACGAGCAGTACTTC. It is translated as CASSYSTAGGRYEQYF.

The V call is TRBV7-9, the J call TRBJ1-2; no reliable D call. Between the trimmed V and J ends, which lost 1 base and 8 bases, there was a span of 8 bases. Germline V gene sequence: CDR1 SEHNR, CDR2 FQNEAQ (reference sequence). This CDR3 has 12 amino acids. The CDR3 nucleotides are TGTGCCAGCAGCTTAGATCTGGGGGGCTACACCTTC. Translation: CASSLDLGGYTF. Combining the CDR3 with reference TRBV7-9 and TRBJ1-2 gives the whole variable domain DTGVSQNPRHKITKRGQNVTFRCDPISEHNRLYWYRQTLGQGPEFLTYFQNEAQLEKSRLLSDRFSAERPKGSFSTLEIQRTEQGDSAMYLCASSLDLGGYTFGSGTRLTVV.

The chain recombines TRBV2 with TRBJ2-1; a possible D gene is TRBD2 (6 bases). Germline V lookup: CDR1 SNHLY, CDR2 FYNNEI. CDR3 length: 15 amino acids. Trimming took off 0 bases at V and 7 bases at J, with 13 bases between the two ends. The CDR3 DNA follows: TGTGCCAGCAGTGAAGCGCCCCCTAGCGTGAATGAGCAGTTCTTC. It yields the protein CASSEAPPSVNEQFF.

V usage is TRBV7-3 and J usage is TRBJ2-3, with D possibly being TRBD1 (5 bases). Germline CDR1 reads SGHTA; CDR2 reads FQGTGA. The CDR3 loop spans 15 amino acids. V shed 2 bases and J shed 3 bases, with 12 bases lying between them. This CDR3 is CASSLLGQLTDTQYF. The CDR3 DNA reads as TGTGCCAGCAGCTTATTGGGGCAGCTAACAGATACGCAGTATTTT. The entire variable domain, with the rest obtained from reference TRBV7-3 and TRBJ2-3, is as follows: GAGVSQTPSNKVTEKGKYVELRCDPISGHTALYWYRQSLGQGPEFLIYFQGTGAADDSGLPNDRFFAVRPEGSVSTLKIQRTERGDSAVYLCASSLLGQLTDTQYFGPGTRLTVL.

This clone came up many times. The V call is TRBV7-9, the J call TRBJ1-2; TRBD1 might be the D (5 bases). CDR3 length equals 12 residues. Germline V gives CDR1 SEHNR, CDR2 FQNEAQ (reference sequence). The V end lost 4 bases, the J end lost 6 bases, and 9 bases lay between the germline ends. CDR3 in DNA: TGTGCCAGCAGCTCGCGGGGGGATGGCTACACCTTC. This translates into CASSSRGDGYTF.

The rearrangement joins TRBV5-4 to TRBJ2-1, with 9 bases fitting TRBD2. Germline values: CDR1 SGHNT, CDR2 YYREEE (reference sequence). J lost 7 bases, V lost 0 bases, and 8 bases had no gene match. The CDR3 loop spans 16 amino acids. The CDR3 DNA sequence: TGTGCCAGCAGCTTGGCGCTAGCGGGAATTCGGAATGAGCAGTTCTTC. Its translation is CASSLALAGIRNEQFF.

The count of this clone is one. The genes are TRBV9 and TRBJ2-3, with 8 bases identical to TRBD2. CDR1 and CDR2 from the germline V gene are SGDLS and YYNGEE. The CDR3 spans 16 residues. V gave up 1 base and J gave up 4 bases; unmatched junction bases: 8. The CDR3 loop is CASSVLSGSLADTQYF. The CDR3 nucleotides read TGTGCCAGCAGCGTACTCAGCGGGAGTCTCGCAGATACGCAGTATTTT.

This clone was counted a single time. V is TRBV7-9 and J is TRBJ1-1; 11 bases match TRBD1. The CDR3 has 15 amino acids. Germline V CDR1 and CDR2: SEHNR, FQNEAQ (reference sequence). Trimming took 5 bases from V and 2 from J; bases not matched to a gene: 4. DNA of the CDR3: TGTGCCAGCAGCGGAAGGACAGGGGGCAACACTGAAGCTTTCTTT. Protein product: CASSGRTGGNTEAFF.

This clone was counted between two and nine times. In nucleotides, the CDR3 is TGTGCCAGCTCACCACCGGTTACGTCGCCAGGCGAGCAGTACTTC. This translates into CASSPPVTSPGEQYF. The J gene is TRBJ2-7, the V gene TRBV18; D unresolved. The CDR3 has 15 residues. V gave up 0 bases and J gave up 6 bases, with 15 bases separating them. Germline assignment: CDR1 KGHSH and CDR2 LQKENI.

V usage is TRBV29-1 and J usage is TRBJ2-5; no clear D. The CDR3 loop spans 12 amino acids. Germline V gene sequence: CDR1 SQVTM, CDR2 ANQGSEA. Trimming took off 1 base at V and 4 bases at J, with 7 bases between the two ends. CDR3 sequence: CSVEGQIETQYF. The CDR3, as DNA: TGCAGCGTTGAAGGGCAGATAGAGACCCAGTACTTC. Full variable domain (missing parts from reference TRBV29-1 and TRBJ2-5): SAVISQKPSRDICQRGTSLTIQCQVDSQVTMMFWYRQQPGQSLTLIATANQGSEATYESGFVIDKFPISRPNLTFSTLTVSNMSPEDSSIYLCSVEGQIETQYFGPGTRLLVL.

This clone was seen once. The chain couples TRBV6-5 to TRBJ2-3; 8 bases are a match to TRBD2. CDR3 size: 14 residues. V dropped 6 bases and J dropped 5; count of bases not matched to a gene: 7. Germline values: CDR1 MNHEY, CDR2 SVGAGI. The CDR3, as DNA: TGTGCCAGCAGAACCGGGACTAGGGTAGATACGCAGTATTTT. Protein sequence: CASRTGTRVDTQYF.

V and J are TRBV7-2 and TRBJ2-1; 10 positions agree with TRBD2. CDR1 is SGHTA, CDR2 FQGNSA, per germline. After removal of 3 bases from V and 1 base from J, the junction contained 9 bases not matched to a gene. This CDR3 has 18 residues. In DNA, the CDR3 is TGTGCCAGCAGCTTCTCACTAGCGGGGCCCACGTCCTACAATGAGCAGTTCTTC. It codes for CASSFSLAGPTSYNEQFF.

In its sample, this clone was seen once. This chain uses TRBV7-9 with TRBJ1-1; TRBD1 agrees at 7 bases. Trimming took 1 base from V and 10 from J; bases not matched to a gene: 6. CDR1 is SEHNR, CDR2 FQNEAQ, per germline (reference sequence). This CDR3 region has 13 residues. The CDR3 region is CASSLEDRAGAFF. The CDR3 DNA reads TGTGCCAGCAGCTTAGAAGACAGGGCGGGAGCTTTCTTT.

A single count supports this clone. As DNA, the CDR3 is TGTGCTAGTGGTTCTGGGACCAACAATGAGCAGTTCTTC. Residues: CASGSGTNNEQFF. The chain recombines TRBV12-5 with TRBJ2-1; D tentatively fits TRBD1 or TRBD2 (5 bases each). This CDR3 has 13 amino acids. Germline V gene sequence: CDR1 LGHNT, CDR2 FRNRAP. V shed 4 bases and J shed 5 bases, with 9 bases lying between them.